Below, 24 T cell receptor beta chains from the same sample are listed, as sequenced in a study of CD4 T cells in relation to SARS-CoV-2 and coronaviruses. TCRdb's copy holds only in-frame clones and misses some; the assay was immunoSEQ multiplex PCR. The data show roughly 20,000 clones, with about three fifths seen just once and approximately 11% held by the top ten. Which antigens these TCRs recognize remains unknown. Unexposed donor CD4+ T cells date from about 2011-2018, before the COVID-19 pandemic. After about 11 days of culture, CD4+ T cells were isolated. Specimen: CD4+ T cells from PBMCs, cultured in vitro. All receptors come from a human donor in good health.

In this sample, this clone turned up a few times. This sequence joins TRBV7-9 and TRBJ1-6; 7 nucleotides align to TRBD1. Germline V gives CDR1 SEHNR, CDR2 FQNEAQ (reference sequence). CDR3 size: 14 residues. Germline trimming cut 2 bases from V and 8 bases from J; bases unmatched to any gene: 3. The CDR3, as DNA: TGTGCCAGCAGCTTAACAACAGGGGATTCACCCCTCCACTTT. Translating it yields CASSLTTGDSPLHF.

This clone was observed once. V gene TRBV19 combines with J gene TRBJ2-7, with a tentative D call TRBD1 (6 bases). Trimming removed 7 bases at V and 6 bases at J, with 19 bases between. This CDR3 is built from 14 residues. Germline lookup yields CDR1 LNHDA and CDR2 SQIVND (reference sequence). CDR3 sequence (DNA): TGTGCCAGTACCTCGGGTAACAGGGAAGGCGAGCAGTACTTC. The encoded protein is CASTSGNREGEQYF.

The chain has TRBV7-2 and TRBJ2-2, with D hard to call. This CDR3 has 15 residues. CDR1 is SGHTA, CDR2 FQGNSA, per germline. V shed 3 bases and J shed 0 bases, with 8 bases lying between them. The CDR3 DNA reads TGTGCCAGCAGCTTGGACCGGCCGAACACCGGGGAGCTGTTTTTT. Protein product: CASSLDRPNTGELFF.

This clone showed up just a few times. This chain joins TRBV6-1 and TRBJ1-3; TRBD1 is a possible D gene (6 bases). The CDR3 runs 16 residues. CDR1 and CDR2 (germline): MNHNS, SASEGT. Deletions cut 0 bases from V and 3 bases from J, with 12 bases between. CDR3 in DNA: TGTGCCAGCAGTGAAGCGCTTAAGGGGGATGGAAACACCATATATTTT. This translates into CASSEALKGDGNTIYF.

This chain connects TRBV6-5 to TRBJ1-4, with unresolved D. Germline V CDR1 and CDR2: MNHEY, SVGAGI. This CDR3 has 14 amino acids. With 6 bases removed from V and 0 bases from J, the gap between germline ends came to 8 bases. Here the CDR3 DNA reads TGTGCCAGCAGAGACGGAGCAACTAATGAAAAACTGTTTTTT. It codes for CASRDGATNEKLFF.

This clone was found a few times. The rearrangement joins TRBV20-1 to TRBJ1-2; D is perhaps TRBD1 (5 bases). This CDR3 has 11 residues. V was cut by 1 base and J by 14 bases, with 14 bases left in between. Germline-derived CDR1 and CDR2 are DFQATT and SNEGSKA (reference sequence). CDR3 residues: CSARVGGKETF. The CDR3 nucleotides read TGCAGTGCTAGAGTTGGGGGAAAGGAAACCTTC.

This chain joins TRBV5-1 and TRBJ1-4; D unclear. The V end lost 5 bases, the J end lost 0 bases, and 11 bases lay between the germline ends. The CDR3 length is 15 residues. CDR1 SGHRS and CDR2 YFSETQ come from the germline V gene. The CDR3 loop reads CASSISASTNEKLFF. CDR3 nucleotide sequence: TGCGCCAGCAGTATATCTGCCTCAACTAATGAAAAACTGTTTTTT.

This chain connects TRBV21-1 to TRBJ1-1. TRBV21-1 is tagged as a pseudogene. The CDR3 length is 17 residues. This CDR3 reads CASAPGTGTDLYTEAFF. The CDR3 bases are TGTGCCAGCGCACCCGGGACCGGCACAGACTTATACACTGAAGCTTTCTTT.

As DNA, the CDR3 is TGTGCCAGCAGCTTAGCGGGTTTGGGATACAATGAGCAGTTCTTC. Protein sequence: CASSLAGLGYNEQFF. The chain combines TRBV5-4 with TRBJ2-1; perhaps TRBD2 as D (6 bases). Trimming removed 2 bases from V and 4 bases from J, with 13 bases in between. The germline V gene has CDR1 SGHNT and CDR2 YYREEE (reference sequence). This CDR3 region has 15 residues.

This clone occurred once. The chain uses TRBV3-1 (or the pseudogene TRBV3-2) and TRBJ2-3, with 10 nucleotides matching TRBD2. Trimming at V came to 4 bases and at J to 4 bases, leaving 5 bases not matched to a gene. The germline V gene encodes CDR1 LGHDT and CDR2 YNNKEL (reference sequence). This CDR3 comprises 15 residues. The CDR3 DNA follows: TGTGCCAGCAGCCGTAGCGGGAGGAGCGCAGATACGCAGTATTTT. Translation: CASSRSGRSADTQYF.

V and J are TRBV19 and TRBJ1-2, with a tentative D call TRBD1 (6 bases). CDR1 LNHDA and CDR2 SQIVND come from the germline V gene (reference sequence). V was cut by 7 bases and J by 4 bases, with 10 bases left in between. The CDR3 contains 12 residues. The CDR3 DNA reads as TGTGCCAGTACTACAGGGTTCTATGGCTACACCTTC. It codes for CASTTGFYGYTF.

The rearrangement links TRBV18 to TRBJ1-2, with TRBD1 matching over 8 bases. The CDR3 sequence is 13 residues long. J was trimmed by 5 bases and V by 2 bases; bases with no gene match: 1. Germline V gene lookup returns CDR1 KGHSH and CDR2 LQKENI. CDR3 bases: TGTGCCAGCTCACCAGACAGGGGTTATGGCTACACCTTC. Translated: CASSPDRGYGYTF.

The chain employs TRBV6-5 and TRBJ1-1, with D hard to call. With 8 bases removed from V and 3 bases from J, the gap between germline ends came to 13 bases. The CDR3 runs 13 residues. Germline lookup yields CDR1 MNHEY and CDR2 SVGAGI. CDR3 DNA: TGTGCCAGCGGCGGCGGGGTCGACACTGAAGCTTTCTTT. This codes for CASGGGVDTEAFF.

This chain uses TRBV19 with TRBJ1-5, with a possible D match to TRBD1 (5 bases). Between the trimmed V and J ends, which lost 3 bases and 3 bases, there was a span of 18 bases. The CDR3 has 17 residues. Germline V gene sequence: CDR1 LNHDA, CDR2 SQIVND (reference sequence). In DNA, the CDR3 is TGTGCCAGTAGTATGACGGGACGGCCACTTCCCAATCAGCCCCAGCATTTT. Translating gives CASSMTGRPLPNQPQHF.

The V call is TRBV18, the J call TRBJ1-1; 8 bases line up with TRBD1. Germline assignment: CDR1 KGHSH and CDR2 LQKENI. The CDR3 consists of 18 residues. The V gene end was trimmed by 2 bases and the J gene end by 5 bases; junction bases not matched to a gene: 16. The CDR3 DNA sequence: TGTGCCAGCTCACCATTCCCCCGGCCAGGGGGCGAATGGACTGAAGCTTTCTTT. Translated, it gives CASSPFPRPGGEWTEAFF.

By proportion, this clone is large. This rearrangement joins TRBV11-2 to TRBJ2-3; 8 nucleotides match TRBD2. CDR1 and CDR2 (germline): SGHAT, FQNNGV. V shed 1 base and J 1 base; nucleotides not matched to a gene: 4. This CDR3 spans 16 amino acids. CDR3 DNA sequence: TGTGCCAGCAGCTTAGCTGCGGGGGGAGGCACAGATACGCAGTATTTT. Residues: CASSLAAGGGTDTQYF.

The V and J genes are TRBV9 and TRBJ2-2, with D tentatively TRBD1 or TRBD2 (6 bases each). The germline V and J ends were trimmed by 1 base and 5 bases, with 9 bases remaining between them. From germline, CDR1 is SGDLS and CDR2 YYNGEE. This CDR3 comprises 14 residues. For the CDR3, the DNA is TGTGCCAGCAGCGTACGGGGGACAACCGGGGAGCTGTTTTTT. Translated: CASSVRGTTGELFF.

The gene calls are TRBV30 and TRBJ1-2, with 10 nucleotides matching TRBD1. Losses at the gene ends were 3 bases for V and 6 bases for J; bases not matched to a gene: 1. The CDR3 is 12 residues long. CDR1 and CDR2 from the germline V gene are GTSNPN and SVGIG (reference sequence). The CDR3 DNA follows: TGTGCCTGGAGAGGGACAGGGGATGGCTACACCTTC. As protein: CAWRGTGDGYTF.

This clone has more than one count but fewer than ten. This rearrangement joins TRBV7-9 to TRBJ2-6; D is unresolved. CDR1 SEHNR and CDR2 FQNEAQ come from the germline V gene (reference sequence). This CDR3 is built from 16 residues. Trimming left V 5 bases short and J 4 bases short, with 15 bases between. The CDR3: CASSPPGSEGANVLTF. Written as DNA, the CDR3 is TGTGCCAGCAGCCCCCCAGGCTCGGAGGGGGCCAACGTCCTGACTTTC.

The chain is built from TRBV12-3 or TRBV12-4 and TRBJ2-7, with TRBD1 matching over 8 bases. The CDR3 runs 13 residues. The trim removed 7 bases at V and 4 bases at J, leaving 6 bases unmatched. The CDR3 nucleotides read TGTGCCAGCATGCAGGGGGCCCTTTACGAGCAGTACTTC. Its protein product is CASMQGALYEQYF.

This clone was counted only a few times. The gene calls are TRBV12-5 and TRBJ2-5; a possible D gene is TRBD2 (5 bases). Trimming took 4 bases from V and 2 from J, leaving 14 bases between them. This CDR3 contains 15 residues. CDR1 is LGHNT and CDR2 is FRNRAP in the germline V gene. This chain's CDR3 is CASGSVAPGQETQYF. The CDR3 coding sequence is TGTGCTAGTGGTTCTGTTGCGCCGGGGCAAGAGACCCAGTACTTC.

The chain carries TRBV27 and TRBJ2-1; 7 bases fit TRBD2. The V segment lost 5 bases and the J segment 10 bases; nucleotides outside the gene matches: 11. The CDR3 has 14 amino acids. The germline CDR1 and CDR2 sequences are MNHEY and SMNVEV (reference sequence). The CDR3: CASSLPTPSGEQFF. The CDR3 nucleotides read TGTGCCAGCAGTCTACCGACACCTAGCGGCGAGCAGTTCTTC.

The genes are TRBV11-2 and TRBJ1-2; the match to TRBD1 covers 8 bases. The CDR3 runs to 12 residues. Germline V lookup: CDR1 SGHAT, CDR2 FQNNGV. J lost 5 bases, V lost 9 bases, and 5 bases had no gene match. The chain's CDR3 is CASPGGEYGYTF. The CDR3 bases are TGTGCCAGTCCAGGGGGCGAATATGGCTACACCTTC. Looking up the rest from reference TRBV11-2 and TRBJ1-2 gives the full variable domain: EAGVAQSPRYKIIEKRQSVAFWCNPISGHATLYWYQQILGQGPKLLIQFQNNGVVDDSQLPKDRFSAERLKGVDSTLKIQPAKLEDSAVYLCASPGGEYGYTFGSGTRLTVV.

V and J are TRBV6-6 and TRBJ1-5; 7 bases are shared with TRBD1. This CDR3 region has 12 residues. The V gene's germline CDR1 is MNHNY and CDR2 SVGAGI (reference sequence). Unmatched junction bases numbered 5, after V lost 9 bases and J lost 6 bases. The CDR3 sequence: CARTGAGQPQHF. The CDR3 DNA sequence: TGTGCCAGAACAGGGGCAGGTCAGCCCCAGCATTTT.